The 26 T cell receptor beta chains reported below all come from one sample, sequenced in a study of STAT5B mutations in CD4+ large granular lymphocyte leukemia. Assay: immunoSEQ multiplex PCR; the TCRdb copy retains only in-frame clones and omits some. The repertoire has around 26,000 clones, roughly 69% of them found once; the top ten carry 8.5% to 10%. Sequencing was done on a sample of CD4+ T cells from blood buffy coats. These receptors were collected from a human donor in good health.

The chain joins TRBV19 to TRBJ1-4; the match to TRBD1 covers 11 bases. With 7 bases clipped from V and 8 bases from J, the junction kept 12 bases outside the gene matches. CDR1 is LNHDA, CDR2 SQIVND, per germline (reference sequence). This CDR3 contains 16 residues. This chain's CDR3 is CASTKIRTGGREKLFF. CDR3 sequence (DNA): TGTGCCAGTACCAAAATCCGGACAGGGGGCAGAGAAAAACTGTTTTTT.

The CDR3 DNA is TGCGCCAGCAGCTCTAGCGGGGGGGCCATCACCGGGGAGCTGTTTTTT. Protein sequence: CASSSSGGAITGELFF. V gene TRBV5-1 combines with J gene TRBJ2-2, with 12 positions matching TRBD2. The germline V gene encodes CDR1 SGHRS and CDR2 YFSETQ. After removal of 3 bases from V and 4 bases from J, the junction contained 4 bases not matched to a gene. The CDR3 runs to 16 residues.

The rearrangement joins TRBV11-2 to TRBJ2-2; D is ambiguous. This CDR3 contains 15 residues. V gave up 1 base and J gave up 2 bases, with 8 bases separating them. Germline V CDR1 and CDR2: SGHAT, FQNNGV. CDR3 DNA sequence: TGTGCCAGCAGCTTAGCCAGGTTTAACACCGGGGAGCTGTTTTTT. It is translated as CASSLARFNTGELFF.

This clone was seen once. The V and J genes are TRBV6-5 and TRBJ2-1, with D unclear. Germline-derived CDR1 and CDR2 are MNHEY and SVGAGI. Trimming removed 5 bases at V and 7 bases at J, with 12 bases between. The CDR3 length is 13 residues. The CDR3 protein is CASSDQVHNEQFF. The CDR3 DNA sequence: TGTGCCAGCAGTGATCAGGTCCATAATGAGCAGTTCTTC.

This clone has a handful of counts. The chain carries TRBV7-2 and TRBJ2-6; 8 bases align to TRBD1. Trimming removed 5 bases from V and 3 bases from J; junction bases left unmatched: 6. The CDR3 totals 16 residues. Germline values: CDR1 SGHTA, CDR2 FQGNSA. CDR3 loop: CASSPRTGFGANVLTF. DNA of the CDR3: TGTGCCAGCAGCCCTCGGACAGGGTTTGGGGCCAACGTCCTGACTTTC.

The rearrangement uses TRBV5-1 and TRBJ2-1; 7 bases are a match to TRBD2. This CDR3 has 15 residues. The ends lost 0 bases at V and 6 bases at J; junction bases unmatched: 6. Germline loops: CDR1 SGHRS, CDR2 YFSETQ. The CDR3: CASSLARGSVNEQFF. The CDR3, as DNA: TGCGCCAGCAGCTTGGCTCGCGGGAGCGTCAATGAGCAGTTCTTC.

The rearrangement uses TRBV5-1 and TRBJ2-1; 7 bases fit TRBD1. Germline CDR1 SGHRS, CDR2 YFSETQ. The ends lost 4 bases at V and 8 bases at J; junction bases unmatched: 12. This CDR3 comprises 15 residues. This CDR3 reads CASSRDQRQGDEQFF. The CDR3 region has the DNA TGCGCCAGCAGCAGAGACCAAAGACAGGGCGATGAGCAGTTCTTC. Supplemented by reference TRBV5-1 and TRBJ2-1, the full variable domain reads KAGVTQTPRYLIKTRGQQVTLSCSPISGHRSVSWYQQTPGQGLQFLFEYFSETQRNKGNFPGRFSGRQFSNSRSEMNVSTLELGDSALYLCASSRDQRQGDEQFFGPGTRLTVL.

In this sample, this clone turned up a few times. This chain uses TRBV6-1 with TRBJ2-7; D might be TRBD1 (5 bases). The germline CDR1 and CDR2 sequences are MNHNS and SASEGT. The CDR3 extends over 13 amino acids. Trimming stripped 4 bases from V and 7 bases from J, with 14 bases between. The CDR3 protein is CASSARGSIEQYF. DNA for the CDR3: TGTGCCAGCAGTGCTAGGGGTTCCATTGAGCAGTACTTC.

CDR3 nucleotides: TGTGCCAGCAGGAACCGACTAGCGGTCTACAATGAGCAGTTCTTC. It encodes CASRNRLAVYNEQFF. The rearrangement links TRBV27 to TRBJ2-1; 9 positions match TRBD2. The ends lost 6 bases at V and 3 bases at J; junction bases unmatched: 6. Germline CDR1 is MNHEY and CDR2 is SMNVEV (reference sequence). There are 15 residues in the CDR3.

In its sample, this clone was seen a few times. The chain carries TRBV9 and TRBJ2-3; D possibly corresponds to TRBD1 (5 bases). V shed 0 bases and J shed 8 bases, with 13 bases lying between them. CDR3 length: 14 residues. Per the germline V gene, CDR1 is SGDLS and CDR2 is YYNGEE. CDR3 protein: CASSVGSLQGTQYF. The CDR3 DNA reads TGTGCCAGCAGCGTAGGTTCCTTGCAGGGTACGCAGTATTTT. The whole variable domain, remainder taken from reference TRBV9 and TRBJ2-3, is DSGVTQTPKHLITATGQRVTLRCSPRSGDLSVYWYQQSLDQGLQFLIQYYNGEERAKGNILERFSAQQFPDLHSELNLSSLELGDSALYFCASSVGSLQGTQYFGPGTRLTVL.

This clone came up once. The V call is TRBV28, the J call TRBJ1-2; TRBD1 is a possible D gene (5 bases). CDR1 and CDR2 (germline): MDHEN, SYDVKM. This CDR3 region has 13 residues. CDR3 region: CAVRGRRNYGYTF. DNA for the CDR3: TGTGCAGTTCGGGGCAGGAGGAACTATGGCTACACCTTC.

CDR3 nucleotide sequence: TGTGCCAGCAGTGAATCGGTCTTCGGGGGAGGAGAGACCCAGTACTTC. Protein sequence: CASSESVFGGGETQYF. This chain uses TRBV6-1 with TRBJ2-5, with D possibly being TRBD2 (6 bases). The germline V gene has CDR1 MNHNS and CDR2 SASEGT. CDR3 length: 16 amino acids. Trimming stripped 2 bases from V and 4 bases from J, with 17 bases between.

The chain is built from TRBV9 and TRBJ2-1; D uncertain. Trimming stripped 2 bases from V and 1 base from J, with 7 bases between. This CDR3 has 14 amino acids. The V gene's germline CDR1 is SGDLS and CDR2 YYNGEE. CDR3 nucleotides: TGTGCCAGCAGCGTTACCGGGTCCTACAATGAGCAGTTCTTC. It is translated as CASSVTGSYNEQFF.

The chain combines TRBV5-1 with TRBJ1-3; perhaps TRBD1 as D (5 bases). Germline V gene sequence: CDR1 SGHRS, CDR2 YFSETQ. V lost 4 bases, J lost 0 bases, and 14 bases lay in between. The CDR3 runs to 16 residues. The CDR3 DNA sequence: TGCGCCAGCAGCCCGGGTGGGGCGAACTCTGGAAACACCATATATTTT. Translation gives CASSPGGANSGNTIYF.

The V gene is TRBV7-8, the J gene TRBJ2-7; D might be TRBD1 (5 bases). The CDR3 is 14 amino acids. The ends were cut back, 1 base at V and 0 bases at J, with 7 bases in the middle. The germline gives CDR1 SGHVS, CDR2 FQNEAQ. As DNA, the CDR3 is TGTGCCAGCAGCTTAGGGGGCGCCTCCTACGAGCAGTACGTC. Translating it yields CASSLGGASYEQYV.

This chain uses TRBV19 with TRBJ2-5; D is unresolved. Germline V gives CDR1 LNHDA, CDR2 SQIVND (reference sequence). The CDR3 has 16 residues. V lost 0 bases and J lost 1, with 12 bases in between. The CDR3 region has the DNA TGTGCCAGTAGTATAGATCTCTCGCAGACCCAAGAGACCCAGTACTTC. Amino acid sequence: CASSIDLSQTQETQYF.

The chain uses TRBV4-2 and TRBJ1-2, with D uncertain. Germline V gives CDR1 LGHNA, CDR2 YNFKEQ. Trimming removed 0 bases from V and 4 bases from J, with 9 bases in between. The CDR3 spans 14 residues. The CDR3: CASSQELGLYGYTF. The CDR3 nucleotides are TGTGCCAGCAGCCAAGAGCTTGGGCTCTATGGCTACACCTTC.

This clone was seen only once. This chain links TRBV28 with TRBJ2-2; D not certain. Trimming took 4 bases from V and 1 from J, leaving 10 bases between them. The CDR3 contains 15 residues. Germline V gene data show CDR1 as MDHEN and CDR2 as SYDVKM. CDR3 loop: CASSSSWKNTGELFF. DNA for the CDR3: TGTGCCAGCAGTTCCTCTTGGAAGAACACCGGGGAGCTGTTTTTT.

The rearrangement uses TRBV20-1 and TRBJ2-7, with TRBD2 matching over 7 bases. CDR3 length: 10 residues. Germline lookup yields CDR1 DFQATT and CDR2 SNEGSKA (reference sequence). V gave up 5 bases and J gave up 6 bases; unmatched junction bases: 1. CDR3 loop: CSAGGGEQYF. The DNA for the CDR3 is TGCAGTGCTGGCGGGGGCGAGCAGTACTTC.

This clone was seen only a few times. V gene TRBV7-9 combines with J gene TRBJ1-1; D is uncertain. V was clipped by 1 base and J by 0 bases, with 6 bases between them. The CDR3 contains 14 residues. Germline assignment: CDR1 SEHNR and CDR2 FQNEAQ (reference sequence). CDR3 DNA: TGTGCCAGCAGCTTAGAACAGCTGAACACTGAAGCTTTCTTT. Translated, it gives CASSLEQLNTEAFF.

The rearrangement uses TRBV5-4 and TRBJ2-6; D gene ambiguous. The V gene lost 0 bases and the J gene lost 3 bases, with 4 bases spanning the gap. Germline V gene lookup returns CDR1 SGHNT and CDR2 YYREEE (reference sequence). The length of the CDR3 is 14 residues. CDR3 nucleotides: TGTGCCAGCAGCTTGGAAATTGGGGCCAACGTCCTGACTTTC. Translated, it gives CASSLEIGANVLTF.

V and J are TRBV4-1 and TRBJ1-4; D is uncertain. The V end lost 2 bases, the J end lost 8 bases, and 18 bases lay between the germline ends. Per the germline V gene, CDR1 is MGHRA and CDR2 is YSYEKL. The CDR3 loop spans 16 amino acids. CDR3 in DNA: TGCGCCAGCAGCCAAAAGCTCCTAAGGGAAGGCGAAAAACTGTTTTTT. Translated: CASSQKLLREGEKLFF.

The rearrangement links TRBV29-1 to TRBJ2-3; D unresolved. Germline values: CDR1 SQVTM, CDR2 ANQGSEA. The CDR3 extends over 13 amino acids. Trimming removed 6 bases from V and 0 bases from J, with 10 bases in between. CDR3 protein: CSVGFYSTDTQYF. The DNA for the CDR3 is TGCAGCGTCGGGTTTTATAGCACAGATACGCAGTATTTT.

This clone was counted between two and nine times. V usage is TRBV5-1 and J usage is TRBJ2-7; 12 bases align to TRBD1. J was trimmed by 2 bases and V by 4 bases; bases with no gene match: 4. The V gene's germline CDR1 is SGHRS and CDR2 YFSETQ. There are 15 residues in the CDR3. The CDR3 DNA sequence: TGCGCCAGCAGCCTGTGGGACAGGGGGCCCTACGAGCAGTACGTC. It is translated as CASSLWDRGPYEQYV.

J is TRBJ2-5 and V is TRBV5-4; 10 nucleotides agree with TRBD2. The germline gives CDR1 SGHNT, CDR2 YYREEE (reference sequence). V trimming: 5 bases; J trimming: 5 bases; junction bases outside the gene matches: 12. The CDR3 runs to 16 residues. The CDR3 coding sequence is TGTGCCAGCAGATTAGCGGGGGGCCCCCCTCGGGAGACCCAGTACTTC. Translation: CASRLAGGPPRETQYF.

The chain couples TRBV7-2 to TRBJ2-1; tentative D call: TRBD1 (7 bases). The V end was cut by 6 bases, the J end by 4 bases, with 16 bases between. From germline, CDR1 is SGHTA and CDR2 FQGNSA. The CDR3 is 15 amino acids. CDR3 protein: CASSPGGQPYNEQFF. CDR3 nucleotide sequence: TGTGCCAGCAGTCCCGGGGGACAGCCATACAATGAGCAGTTCTTC. The full variable domain, in which reference TRBV7-2 and TRBJ2-1 provide the parts outside the CDR3, is GAGVSQSPSNKVTEKGKDVELRCDPISGHTALYWYRQSLGQGLEFLIYFQGNSAPDKSGLPSDRFSAERTGGSVSTLTIQRTQQEDSAVYLCASSPGGQPYNEQFFGPGTRLTVL.